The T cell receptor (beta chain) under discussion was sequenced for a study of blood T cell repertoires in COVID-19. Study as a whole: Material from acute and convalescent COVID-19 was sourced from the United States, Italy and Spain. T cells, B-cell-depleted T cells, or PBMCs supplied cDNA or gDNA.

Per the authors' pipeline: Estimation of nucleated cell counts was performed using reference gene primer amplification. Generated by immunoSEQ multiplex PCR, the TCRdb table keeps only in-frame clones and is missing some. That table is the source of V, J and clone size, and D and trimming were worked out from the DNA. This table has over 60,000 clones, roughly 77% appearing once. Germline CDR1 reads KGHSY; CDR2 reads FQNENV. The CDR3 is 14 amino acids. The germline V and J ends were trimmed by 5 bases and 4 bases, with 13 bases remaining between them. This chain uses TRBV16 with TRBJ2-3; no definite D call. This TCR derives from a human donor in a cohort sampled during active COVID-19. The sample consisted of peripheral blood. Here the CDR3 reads CASSSAGSPDTQYF. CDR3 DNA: TGTGCCAGCAGCTCGGCAGGTTCCCCAGATACGCAGTATTTT.